This TCR beta chain was identified during a study of response to subunit inactivated influenza vaccine. Findings of the study overall: The authors proposed limited new T cell recruitment per seasonal influenza vaccination.

This clonotype was recorded a few times. Its specificity is not known. The CDR3 sequence is 15 residues long. V shed 2 bases and J 7 bases; nucleotides not matched to a gene: 6. CDR1 and CDR2 from the germline V gene are KGHDR and SFDVKD. TCRdb re-derived calls from the RT-PCR reads in MiXCR, one entry per CDR3 protein. The data contain some 800,000 distinct CDR3 sequences, 21% of them singletons. Source: PBMCs from blood, taken around 5 days after vaccination. The TCR comes from a man between 45 and 60 years old who received an inactivated influenza vaccine. The genes are TRBV24-1 and TRBJ2-1; TRBD2 matches at 8 bases. The CDR3 loop reads CATSDSGTSRNEQFF. The DNA for the CDR3 is TGTGCCACCAGTGATTCAGGGACTAGTAGGAATGAGCAGTTCTTC.